This T cell receptor (beta chain) was captured in a study of human T cells and chemical hapten exposure. The time point is: pre-sensitization, week 0. The sample's treatment: therapeutic diphenylcyclopropenone sensitization with weekly scalp DPC. Extraction yielded total RNA from whole blood (unfractionated). Study results and limitations: The study found expanded TCRs formed significantly more large CDR3 similarity clusters than controls.

This clonotype was detected many times. The antigen is undetermined. V shed 7 bases, J shed 7 bases, and the junction held 7 bases outside the gene matches. The length of the CDR3 is 15 residues. Germline V gene lookup returns CDR1 KGHDR and CDR2 SFDVKD. TCRdb recomputed calls from the RACE reads with MiXCR, one row per CDR3 protein. The data show 80,000 to 100,000 distinct CDR3 sequences, roughly a tenth seen once. The sample in question was whole blood, obtained in connection with sensitization to the hapten diphenylcyclopropenone (DPC). J is TRBJ2-1 and V is TRBV24-1, with TRBD2 matching over 12 bases. This TCR was recovered from a woman aged 40-49 years with alopecia areata. Some clones in this sample may be carry-over from other donors' samples. CDR3: CATSQTSGGRNEQFF. In nucleotides, the CDR3 is TGTGCCACCAGCCAGACTAGCGGGGGCCGGAATGAGCAGTTCTTC.